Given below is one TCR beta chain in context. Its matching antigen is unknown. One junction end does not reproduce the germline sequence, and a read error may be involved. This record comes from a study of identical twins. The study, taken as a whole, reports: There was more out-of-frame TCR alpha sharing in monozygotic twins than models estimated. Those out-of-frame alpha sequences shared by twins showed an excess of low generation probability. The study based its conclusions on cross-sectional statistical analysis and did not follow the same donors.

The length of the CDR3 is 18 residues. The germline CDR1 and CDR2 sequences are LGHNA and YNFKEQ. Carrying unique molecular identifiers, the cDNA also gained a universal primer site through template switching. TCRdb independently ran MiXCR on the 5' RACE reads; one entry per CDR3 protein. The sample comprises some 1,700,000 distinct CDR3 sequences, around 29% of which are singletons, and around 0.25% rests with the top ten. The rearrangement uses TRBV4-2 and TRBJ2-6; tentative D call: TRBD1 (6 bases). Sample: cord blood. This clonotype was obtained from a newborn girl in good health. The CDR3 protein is CASSHPGQHLSGANALTF. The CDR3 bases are TGTGCCAGCAGCCACCCAGGACAGCACCTCTCTGGGGCCAACGCCCTGACTTTC.